Below are 20 T cell receptor beta chains sequenced from a single sample in a study of blood T cell repertoires in COVID-19. Measured with immunoSEQ multiplex PCR; TCRdb has only the in-frame clones, and not every one. The sample lists around 140,000 clones, around 81% occurring once. Material: peripheral blood. These receptor sequences come from a woman in her sixties or seventies with active or convalescent COVID-19.

The chain is built from TRBV9 and TRBJ2-2; 8 bases map to TRBD2. The CDR3 has 17 amino acids. Germline loops: CDR1 SGDLS, CDR2 YYNGEE. V shed 2 bases and J 2 bases; nucleotides not matched to a gene: 8. CDR3 in amino acids: CASSVLGGGPNTGELFF. In DNA, the CDR3 is TGTGCCAGCAGCGTCCTCGGGGGGGGTCCCAACACCGGGGAGCTGTTTTTT.

The V and J genes are TRBV5-1 and TRBJ1-6; TRBD1 matches at 9 bases. Looked up from germline, CDR1 is SGHRS and CDR2 is YFSETQ. The CDR3 loop spans 17 amino acids. V was clipped by 0 bases and J by 7 bases; unmatched bases: 8. The CDR3 DNA is TGCGCCAGCAGCTTGGACAGGGGGCTGTCGGGGAATTCACCCCTCCACTTT. Translated, it gives CASSLDRGLSGNSPLHF.

This clone has only a few counts. V usage is TRBV7-9 and J usage is TRBJ2-1; D is possibly TRBD2 (6 bases). Germline V CDR1 and CDR2: SEHNR, FQNEAQ (reference sequence). The CDR3 runs 14 residues. The germline V and J ends were trimmed by 2 bases and 4 bases, with 9 bases remaining between them. The CDR3: CASSLRGIYNEQFF. The CDR3 DNA sequence: TGTGCCAGCAGCTTACGGGGGATATACAATGAGCAGTTCTTC.

The CDR3 loop is CASSWDRAFGNTIYF. The CDR3 DNA follows: TGTGCCAGCAGTTGGGACAGGGCTTTTGGAAACACCATATATTTT. The chain links TRBV6-5 to TRBJ1-3; 9 nucleotides match TRBD1. This CDR3 spans 15 amino acids. The germline gives CDR1 MNHEY, CDR2 SVGAGI. Trimming cost V 4 bases and J 3 bases; bases outside gene matches: 4.

This clone was counted a single time. This chain connects TRBV28 to TRBJ1-3; a possible D gene is TRBD1 (5 bases). This CDR3 has 16 residues. Trimming stripped 6 bases from V and 4 bases from J, with 19 bases between. Germline CDR1 reads MDHEN; CDR2 reads SYDVKM. The CDR3 sequence: CASSVPGITKGNTIYF. For the CDR3, the DNA is TGTGCCAGCAGCGTTCCAGGGATAACGAAAGGAAACACCATATATTTT.

V and J are TRBV28 and TRBJ1-4; 8 nucleotides line up with TRBD1. The germline V gene encodes CDR1 MDHEN and CDR2 SYDVKM. The CDR3 contains 14 residues. With V trimmed by 3 bases and J by 8 bases, 5 bases remained unmatched. The CDR3 DNA reads TGTGCCAGCAGTTTGACAGGGGATCGCGAAAAACTGTTTTTT. The encoded protein is CASSLTGDREKLFF.

Worth noting for this clone: The same CDR3 also results from other DNA sequences found in this sample. The V gene is TRBV12-3 or TRBV12-4, the J gene TRBJ1-1, with D maybe TRBD1 (6 bases). V gave up 5 bases and J gave up 1 base, with 8 bases separating them. The CDR3 loop spans 13 amino acids. The CDR3 protein is CASSLQGNTEAFF. CDR3 bases: TGTGCCAGCAGTCTACAGGGGAACACTGAAGCTTTCTTT.

This clone was seen a single time. The chain carries TRBV6-5 and TRBJ1-1; D not resolved. CDR3 length: 12 residues. Germline-derived CDR1 and CDR2 are MNHEY and SVGAGI. V lost 7 bases to trimming and J lost 4 bases, with 10 bases between them. This CDR3 reads CASTEGSTEAFF. CDR3 coding DNA: TGTGCCAGCACGGAGGGAAGCACTGAAGCTTTCTTT.

This clone has just one count. This chain joins TRBV9 and TRBJ2-3; D might be TRBD2 (5 bases). V was pared by 0 bases and J by 4 bases, with 9 bases between. The V gene's germline CDR1 is SGDLS and CDR2 YYNGEE. The CDR3 is made up of 14 amino acids. CDR3 loop: CASSVVGGSDTQYF. The CDR3 nucleotides are TGTGCCAGCAGCGTAGTGGGCGGGTCAGATACGCAGTATTTT.

This chain joins TRBV6-1 and TRBJ1-2; 7 bases agree with TRBD1. Germline-derived CDR1 and CDR2 are MNHNS and SASEGT. V was clipped by 3 bases and J by 4 bases; unmatched bases: 8. CDR3 size: 15 residues. The CDR3 region has the DNA TGTGCCAGCAGTGACCCGGGGACAGACCCCTATGGCTACACCTTC. Amino acids: CASSDPGTDPYGYTF.

This clone showed up just a few times. V and J are TRBV19 and TRBJ2-6; the match to TRBD1 covers 7 bases. The CDR3 has 17 residues. Per germline, CDR1 LNHDA and CDR2 SQIVND (reference sequence). V was clipped by 8 bases and J by 2 bases; unmatched bases: 12. CDR3 amino acids: CASRKGASVPGANVLTF. For the CDR3, the DNA is TGTGCCAGTCGAAAGGGGGCATCGGTTCCTGGGGCCAACGTCCTGACTTTC.

This sequence joins TRBV28 and TRBJ2-3; weak D call: TRBD2 (7 bases). The V and J ends lost 4 bases and 1 base respectively, with 12 bases between them. Germline values: CDR1 MDHEN, CDR2 SYDVKM. This CDR3 has 15 amino acids. In DNA, the CDR3 is TGTGCCAGCAGTTCGGGGGGCTCAGGCACAGATACGCAGTATTTT. This gives the protein CASSSGGSGTDTQYF.

The J gene is TRBJ2-7, the V gene TRBV5-8; D remains ambiguous. The V end lost 0 bases, the J end lost 9 bases, and 7 bases lay between the germline ends. CDR3 length: 11 residues. The V gene's germline CDR1 is SGHTS and CDR2 YDEGEE. CDR3 region: CASSLGRTQYF. The CDR3 DNA sequence: TGTGCCAGCAGCTTGGGGAGAACGCAGTACTTC.

The chain is built from TRBV6-5 and TRBJ1-5, with no clear D. This CDR3 contains 14 residues. Trimming removed 6 bases at V and 0 bases at J, with 9 bases between. CDR1 and CDR2 (germline): MNHEY, SVGAGI. The CDR3 nucleotides are TGTGCCAGCAGGCGCTCCAATAGCAATCAGCCCCAGCATTTT. Protein product: CASRRSNSNQPQHF.

This chain connects TRBV3-1 (or the pseudogene TRBV3-2) to TRBJ1-5; D gene uncertain. The CDR3 runs 15 residues. Germline V gene sequence: CDR1 LGHDT, CDR2 YNNKEL (reference sequence). V lost 4 bases, J lost 1 base, and 11 bases lay in between. CDR3 nucleotides: TGTGCCAGCAGCCCCGTCCCCCTAAGCAATCAGCCCCAGCATTTT. The encoded protein is CASSPVPLSNQPQHF.

CDR3 protein: CASRHPDRGGREAFF. The CDR3 DNA follows: TGTGCCAGTAGACACCCTGACAGGGGCGGAAGAGAAGCTTTCTTT. The chain couples TRBV19 to TRBJ1-1; 8 nucleotides align to TRBD1. V lost 6 bases to trimming and J lost 8 bases; unmatched junction nucleotides: 14. The CDR3 runs 15 residues. Germline-derived CDR1 and CDR2 are LNHDA and SQIVND (reference sequence).

In its sample, this clone was seen once. The chain carries TRBV28 and TRBJ1-1, with D perhaps matching TRBD1 (6 bases). Trimming pared 8 bases from V and 1 base from J, leaving 14 bases between. CDR1 is MDHEN, CDR2 SYDVKM, per germline. The CDR3 totals 14 residues. The CDR3 sequence is CASLEQGRNTEAFF. The DNA for the CDR3 is TGTGCCAGCCTGGAACAGGGAAGGAACACTGAAGCTTTCTTT.

This clone was seen just once. The rearrangement joins TRBV7-2 to TRBJ1-1; D might be TRBD1 (6 bases). Germline CDR1 is SGHTA and CDR2 is FQGNSA. Between the trimmed V and J ends, which lost 3 bases and 1 base, there was a span of 9 bases. The CDR3 runs 14 residues. This CDR3 reads CASSFSTGNTEAFF. As DNA, the CDR3 is TGTGCCAGCAGCTTCTCGACAGGGAACACTGAAGCTTTCTTT.

CDR3 in amino acids: CASTTTGYSGELFF. CDR3 bases: TGTGCCAGCACCACTACAGGGTATTCCGGGGAGCTGTTTTTT. This chain links TRBV27 with TRBJ2-2; D might be TRBD1 (6 bases). V was cut by 7 bases and J by 6 bases, with 15 bases left in between. The CDR3 spans 14 residues. Germline assignment: CDR1 MNHEY and CDR2 SMNVEV (reference sequence).

This rearrangement joins TRBV6-5 to TRBJ1-1, with 8 bases that match TRBD1. The V gene's germline CDR1 is MNHEY and CDR2 SVGAGI. The trim removed 7 bases at V and 4 bases at J, leaving 8 bases unmatched. The CDR3 runs to 14 residues. The CDR3 DNA reads TGTGCCAGCACCAGGACAGGGACAACCACTGAAGCTTTCTTT. Translated: CASTRTGTTTEAFF.